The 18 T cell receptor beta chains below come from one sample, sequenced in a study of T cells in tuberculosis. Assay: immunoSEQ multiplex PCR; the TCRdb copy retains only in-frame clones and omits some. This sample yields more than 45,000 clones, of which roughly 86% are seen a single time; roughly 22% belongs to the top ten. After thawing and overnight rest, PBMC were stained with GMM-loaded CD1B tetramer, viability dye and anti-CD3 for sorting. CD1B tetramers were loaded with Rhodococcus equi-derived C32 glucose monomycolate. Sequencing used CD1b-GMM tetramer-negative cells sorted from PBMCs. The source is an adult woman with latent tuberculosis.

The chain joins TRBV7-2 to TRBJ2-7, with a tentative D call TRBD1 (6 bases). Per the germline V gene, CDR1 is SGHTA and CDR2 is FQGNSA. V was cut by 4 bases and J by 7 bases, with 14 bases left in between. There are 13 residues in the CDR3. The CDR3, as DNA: TGTGCCAGCAGCTCCTACAGGGCGAGGGAGCAGTACTTC. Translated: CASSSYRAREQYF.

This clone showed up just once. As DNA, the CDR3 is TGTGCCAGCAGCTTAGCGATAGGGGCAGGGTTAGGGAGCAATCAGCCCCAGCATTTT. It specifies CASSLAIGAGLGSNQPQHF. V usage is TRBV7-8 and J usage is TRBJ1-5, with D perhaps TRBD1 (5 bases). With 0 bases removed from V and 1 base from J, the gap between germline ends came to 19 bases. There are 19 residues in the CDR3. Germline V gene lookup returns CDR1 SGHVS and CDR2 FQNEAQ.

Here the CDR3 DNA reads TGTGCCTGGGCGGGACAGGGTGTTCAGCCCCAGCATTTT. This translates into CAWAGQGVQPQHF. This chain joins TRBV30 and TRBJ1-5; 9 bases agree with TRBD1. This CDR3 spans 13 amino acids. Germline V gives CDR1 GTSNPN, CDR2 SVGIG (reference sequence). Unmatched junction bases numbered 5, after V lost 5 bases and J lost 6 bases. The whole variable domain, remainder taken from reference TRBV30 and TRBJ1-5, is SQTIHQWPATLVQPVGSPLSLECTVEGTSNPNLYWYRQAAGRGLQLLFYSVGIGQISSEVPQNLSASRPQDRQFILSSKKLLLSDSGFYLCAWAGQGVQPQHFGDGTRLSIL.

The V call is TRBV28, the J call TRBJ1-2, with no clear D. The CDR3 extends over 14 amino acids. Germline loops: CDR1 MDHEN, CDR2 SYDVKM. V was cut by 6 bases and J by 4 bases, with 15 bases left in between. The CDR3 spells CASSWSGRGYGYTF. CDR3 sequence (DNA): TGTGCCAGCAGCTGGTCGGGTCGGGGCTATGGCTACACCTTC.

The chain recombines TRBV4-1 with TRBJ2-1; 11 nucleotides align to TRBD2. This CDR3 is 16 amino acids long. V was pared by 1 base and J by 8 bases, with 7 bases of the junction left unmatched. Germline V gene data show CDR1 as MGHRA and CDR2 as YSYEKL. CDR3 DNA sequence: TGCGCCAGCAGCCAAGTTAGCGGGAGGGCGGCGGATGAGCAGTTCTTC. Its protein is CASSQVSGRAADEQFF.

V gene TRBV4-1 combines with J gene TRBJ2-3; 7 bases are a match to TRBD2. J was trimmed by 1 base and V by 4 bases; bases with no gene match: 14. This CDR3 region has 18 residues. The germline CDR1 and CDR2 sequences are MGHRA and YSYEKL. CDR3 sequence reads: CASSRTQRTRWGTDTQYF. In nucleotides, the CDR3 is TGCGCCAGCAGCCGGACACAAAGGACTAGGTGGGGCACAGATACGCAGTATTTT.

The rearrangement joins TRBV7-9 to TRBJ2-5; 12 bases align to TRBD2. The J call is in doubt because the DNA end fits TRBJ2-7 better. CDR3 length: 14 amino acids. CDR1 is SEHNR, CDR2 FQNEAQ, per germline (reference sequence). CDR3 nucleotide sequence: TGTGCCAGCAGCACTAGCGGGGGGACCTACGAGCAGTACTTC. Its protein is CASSTSGGTYEQYF.

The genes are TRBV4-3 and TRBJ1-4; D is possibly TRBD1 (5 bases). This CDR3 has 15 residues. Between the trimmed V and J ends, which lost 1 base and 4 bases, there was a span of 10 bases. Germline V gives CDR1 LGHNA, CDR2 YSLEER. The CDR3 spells CASSQGAGFNEKLFF. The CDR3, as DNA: TGCGCCAGCAGCCAAGGGGCAGGGTTTAATGAAAAACTGTTTTTT.

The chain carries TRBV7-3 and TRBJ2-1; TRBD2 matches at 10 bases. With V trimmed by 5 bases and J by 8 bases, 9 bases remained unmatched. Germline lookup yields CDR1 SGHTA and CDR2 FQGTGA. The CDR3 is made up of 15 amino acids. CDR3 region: CASSPRLAGGHEQFF. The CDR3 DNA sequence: TGTGCCAGCAGCCCCCGACTAGCGGGCGGCCATGAGCAGTTCTTC.

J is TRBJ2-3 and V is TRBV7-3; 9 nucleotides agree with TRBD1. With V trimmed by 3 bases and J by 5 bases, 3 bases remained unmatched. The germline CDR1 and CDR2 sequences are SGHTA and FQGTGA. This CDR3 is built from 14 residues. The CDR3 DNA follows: TGTGCCAGCAGCTTTACAGGGGGCTTAGATACGCAGTATTTT. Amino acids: CASSFTGGLDTQYF.

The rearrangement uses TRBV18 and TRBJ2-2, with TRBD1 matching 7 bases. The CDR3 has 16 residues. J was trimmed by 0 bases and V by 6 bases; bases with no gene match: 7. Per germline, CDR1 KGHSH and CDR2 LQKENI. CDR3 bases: TGTGCCAGCTCGCCGACAGGGCACACGAACACCGGGGAGCTGTTTTTT. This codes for CASSPTGHTNTGELFF. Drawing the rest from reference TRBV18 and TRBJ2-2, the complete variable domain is NAGVMQNPRHLVRRRGQEARLRCSPMKGHSHVYWYRQLPEEGLKFMVYLQKENIIDESGMPKERFSAEFPKEGPSILRIQQVVRGDSAAYFCASSPTGHTNTGELFFGEGSRLTVL.

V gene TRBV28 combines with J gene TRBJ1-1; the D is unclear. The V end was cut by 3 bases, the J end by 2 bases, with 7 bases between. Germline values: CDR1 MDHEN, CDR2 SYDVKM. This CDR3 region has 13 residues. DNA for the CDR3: TGTGCCAGCAGTTTCGGACTTAACACTGAAGCTTTCTTT. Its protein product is CASSFGLNTEAFF.

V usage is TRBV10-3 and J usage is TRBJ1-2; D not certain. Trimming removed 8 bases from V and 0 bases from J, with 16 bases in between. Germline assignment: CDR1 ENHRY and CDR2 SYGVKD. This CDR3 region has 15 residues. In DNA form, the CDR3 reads TGTGCCATCGCAGGCTCCGCCACCTCTAACTATGGCTACACCTTC. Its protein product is CAIAGSATSNYGYTF.

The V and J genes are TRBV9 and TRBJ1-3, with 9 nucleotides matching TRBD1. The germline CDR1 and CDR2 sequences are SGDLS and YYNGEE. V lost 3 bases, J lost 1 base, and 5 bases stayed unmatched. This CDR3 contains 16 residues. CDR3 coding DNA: TGTGCCAGCAGCGAGGGACAGGGTCAGTCTGGAAACACCATATATTTT. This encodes CASSEGQGQSGNTIYF.

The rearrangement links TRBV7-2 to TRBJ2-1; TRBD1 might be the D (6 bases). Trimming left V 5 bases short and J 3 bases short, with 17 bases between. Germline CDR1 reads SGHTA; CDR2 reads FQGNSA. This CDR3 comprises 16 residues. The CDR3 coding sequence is TGTGCCAGCAGCCGGTCCGGGACATTACTCTACAATGAGCAGTTCTTC. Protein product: CASSRSGTLLYNEQFF.

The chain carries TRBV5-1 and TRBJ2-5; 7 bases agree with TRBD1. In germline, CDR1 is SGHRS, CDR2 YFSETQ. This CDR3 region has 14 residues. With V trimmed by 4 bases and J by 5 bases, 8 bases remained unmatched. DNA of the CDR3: TGCGCCAGCAGCCCTAAAGACAGGGAGGAGACCCAGTACTTC. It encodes CASSPKDREETQYF. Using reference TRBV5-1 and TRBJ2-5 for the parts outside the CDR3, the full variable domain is KAGVTQTPRYLIKTRGQQVTLSCSPISGHRSVSWYQQTPGQGLQFLFEYFSETQRNKGNFPGRFSGRQFSNSRSEMNVSTLELGDSALYLCASSPKDREETQYFGPGTRLLVL.

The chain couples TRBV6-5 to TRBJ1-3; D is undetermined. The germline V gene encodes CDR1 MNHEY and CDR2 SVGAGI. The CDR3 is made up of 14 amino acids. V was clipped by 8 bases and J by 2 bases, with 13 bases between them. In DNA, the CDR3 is TGTGCCAGCGCCCGGGGAAATACTGGAAACACCATATATTTT. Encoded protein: CASARGNTGNTIYF.

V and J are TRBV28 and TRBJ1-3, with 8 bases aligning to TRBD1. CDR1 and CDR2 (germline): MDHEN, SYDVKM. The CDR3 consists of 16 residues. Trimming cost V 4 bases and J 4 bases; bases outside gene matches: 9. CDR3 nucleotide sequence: TGTGCCAGCAGTTCCTCCCGGACAGGGTACGGAAACACCATATATTTT. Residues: CASSSSRTGYGNTIYF.